Below are 24 T cell receptor beta chains sequenced from a single sample in a study of PD-1 blockade in classical Hodgkin lymphoma (dated by TCRdb to 2018 to 2020). Libraries came from the immunoSEQ multiplex PCR assay. This is the immuneACCESS table as TCRdb keeps it, with only in-frame sequences that have V and J called. A part of the clones is gone; compared with another copy, unresolved V genes explain less than half, and the rest is unexplained. Present in this sample are about 64,000 clones, roughly 89% of which were seen just once. Jointly, the top ten make up approximately 10% of the sample. This sample's time point label indicates: cycle 4 day 1 (C4D1), after more than five weeks of nivolumab. Relapse after autologous stem cell transplantation had occurred in all trial patients, and cohorts A, B and C were distinguished by prior brentuximab vedotin exposure. The sequencing used peripheral blood mononuclear cells (PBMCs), collected before the fourth cycle of nivolumab. The origin of the receptors is a human donor with classical Hodgkin lymphoma.

The chain recombines TRBV5-5 with TRBJ1-2; D remains unclear. V was cut by 0 bases and J by 7 bases, with 10 bases left in between. The CDR3 consists of 13 residues. CDR1 and CDR2 from the germline V gene are SGHKS and YYEKEE (reference sequence). The CDR3 sequence: CASSLVGELGYTF. In nucleotides, the CDR3 is TGTGCCAGCAGCTTGGTCGGGGAGCTTGGCTACACCTTC.

The J gene is TRBJ2-7, the V gene TRBV25-1; D call uncertain. CDR3 length equals 10 residues. The V gene's germline CDR1 is MGHDK and CDR2 SYGVNS. V shed 4 bases and J shed 4 bases, with 2 bases lying between them. CDR3 nucleotide sequence: TGTGCCAGCAGTGCTTACGAGCAGTACTTC. As protein: CASSAYEQYF.

The V gene is TRBV4-1, the J gene TRBJ2-7; 12 bases are a match to TRBD2. V was clipped by 0 bases and J by 6 bases; unmatched bases: 6. CDR3 length equals 16 residues. From germline, CDR1 is MGHRA and CDR2 YSYEKL. The CDR3 here is CASSQDPGLAGGEQYF. In nucleotides, the CDR3 is TGCGCCAGCAGCCAAGATCCGGGACTAGCGGGTGGCGAGCAGTACTTC.

The rearrangement uses TRBV9 and TRBJ2-2, with 12 bases fitting TRBD1. The germline CDR1 and CDR2 sequences are SGDLS and YYNGEE. The V gene end was trimmed by 4 bases and the J gene end by 7 bases; junction bases not matched to a gene: 8. The CDR3 consists of 16 residues. The CDR3 reads CASSPAGTGGFGELFF. The CDR3 DNA reads TGTGCCAGCAGCCCCGCCGGGACAGGGGGCTTCGGGGAGCTGTTTTTT.

This clone turned up a few times. The rearrangement links TRBV30 to TRBJ1-1; the D gene is possibly TRBD1 (5 bases). This CDR3 contains 9 residues. Germline-derived CDR1 and CDR2 are GTSNPN and SVGIG (reference sequence). Trimming removed 8 bases from V and 11 bases from J, with 12 bases in between. The CDR3 coding sequence is TGTGCCGGAGGGGCGGAGGCTTTCTTT. This translates into CAGGAEAFF.

The chain carries TRBV5-4 and TRBJ2-6; 11 nucleotides line up with TRBD1. The germline CDR1 and CDR2 sequences are SGHNT and YYREEE (reference sequence). J was trimmed by 0 bases and V by 2 bases; bases with no gene match: 7. CDR3 length equals 19 residues. CDR3 nucleotides: TGTGCCAGCAGCTTCTGGACAGGGGGCAGGAACTCTGGGGCCAACGTCCTGACTTTC. Protein product: CASSFWTGGRNSGANVLTF.

This chain links TRBV4-1 with TRBJ1-5; a weak D match, TRBD1 (6 bases). V dropped 0 bases and J dropped 7 bases, with 10 bases sitting between them. Germline values: CDR1 MGHRA, CDR2 YSYEKL. The length of the CDR3 is 14 residues. In nucleotides, the CDR3 is TGCGCCAGCAGCCAAGACCTGGGGGCCCAGCCCCAGCATTTT. This encodes CASSQDLGAQPQHF.

This rearrangement joins TRBV29-1 to TRBJ1-1, with D perhaps TRBD1 (5 bases). CDR3 length: 13 amino acids. Germline CDR1 is SQVTM and CDR2 is ANQGSEA. V lost 5 bases and J 3 bases, leaving 13 bases between the germline ends. The DNA of the CDR3 is TGCAGCGTTCCTGGCATGGGGGACACTGAAGCTTTCTTT. Its protein product is CSVPGMGDTEAFF.

The rearrangement uses TRBV4-2 and TRBJ2-3; D is unclear. V was shortened by 2 bases and J by 0 bases, with 6 bases between the two germline ends. The CDR3 consists of 14 residues. Germline V gene data show CDR1 as LGHNA and CDR2 as YNFKEQ. The CDR3 nucleotides are TGTGCCAGCAGCCAATCTGGGAGCACAGATACGCAGTATTTT. Protein sequence: CASSQSGSTDTQYF.

The chain links TRBV5-3 to TRBJ2-7, with 8 bases identical to TRBD2. TRBV5-3 is annotated as an ORF whose role is uncertain. This CDR3 region has 16 residues. Losses at the gene ends were 5 bases for V and 3 bases for J; bases not matched to a gene: 13. CDR3 in DNA: TGTGCCAGAAGGGCCTCTAGAGCGGGGGAATTCTACGAGCAGTACTTC. Amino acid sequence: CARRASRAGEFYEQYF.

The sample holds a few counts of this clone. This rearrangement joins TRBV4-1 to TRBJ1-2; D uncertain. The CDR3 contains 11 residues. The germline V gene encodes CDR1 MGHRA and CDR2 YSYEKL. Trimming took off 3 bases at V and 7 bases at J, with 6 bases between the two ends. CDR3 nucleotide sequence: TGCGCCAGCAGCCATGGCAGTGGCTACACCTTC. Its translation: CASSHGSGYTF.

The CDR3 bases are TGTGCCAGCAGCTCCCAGGGGGGCTCCTACAATGAGCAGTTCTTC. Translating it yields CASSSQGGSYNEQFF. V usage is TRBV7-3 and J usage is TRBJ2-1; tentative D call: TRBD1 (7 bases). The germline V and J ends were trimmed by 4 bases and 0 bases, with 10 bases remaining between them. CDR1 SGHTA and CDR2 FQGTGA come from the germline V gene. This CDR3 has 15 residues.

This chain connects TRBV4-1 to TRBJ1-1, with D possibly TRBD1 on 5 matching bases. The germline gives CDR1 MGHRA, CDR2 YSYEKL. Trimming took 8 bases from V and 4 from J, leaving 23 bases between them. This CDR3 has 16 residues. The DNA for the CDR3 is TGCGCCAGCGACAAAGGCTGGGGGACCCGAACCACTGAAGCTTTCTTT. This encodes CASDKGWGTRTTEAFF.

The chain has TRBV27 and TRBJ2-1; a weak D match, TRBD2 (5 bases). Germline V lookup: CDR1 MNHEY, CDR2 SMNVEV (reference sequence). The CDR3 is 15 amino acids. Trimming removed 2 bases at V and 2 bases at J, with 10 bases between. CDR3 in amino acids: CASSLGRTPYNEQFF. DNA for the CDR3: TGTGCCAGCAGTTTAGGGAGAACCCCCTACAATGAGCAGTTCTTC.

The J gene is TRBJ2-2, the V gene TRBV5-6, with D unclear. V dropped 0 bases and J dropped 2 bases, with 5 bases sitting between them. The germline gives CDR1 SGHDT, CDR2 YYEEEE. The CDR3 sequence is 14 residues long. The CDR3 reads CASSLAYNTGELFF. The CDR3 region has the DNA TGTGCCAGCAGCTTGGCCTACAACACCGGGGAGCTGTTTTTT.

The rearrangement links TRBV7-3 to TRBJ1-6, with D unresolved. Germline CDR1 reads SGHTA; CDR2 reads FQGTGA. Trimming took off 4 bases at V and 8 bases at J, with 9 bases between the two ends. The CDR3 runs 13 residues. CDR3 amino acids: CASSSRGDSPLHF. The CDR3 DNA reads TGTGCCAGCAGCTCCCGAGGAGATTCACCCCTCCACTTT. Using reference TRBV7-3 and TRBJ1-6 for the parts outside the CDR3, the full variable domain is GAGVSQTPSNKVTEKGKYVELRCDPISGHTALYWYRQSLGQGPEFLIYFQGTGAADDSGLPNDRFFAVRPEGSVSTLKIQRTERGDSAVYLCASSSRGDSPLHFGNGTRLTVT.

The chain joins TRBV6-5 to TRBJ2-1; D not certain. V lost 5 bases, J lost 3 bases, and 5 bases lay in between. The CDR3 is made up of 12 amino acids. The germline CDR1 and CDR2 sequences are MNHEY and SVGAGI. CDR3 sequence (DNA): TGTGCCAGCAGTCTCAACTACAATGAGCAGTTCTTC. Translation: CASSLNYNEQFF.

The chain combines TRBV5-6 with TRBJ1-2; 7 bases line up with TRBD1. The J segment lost 11 bases and the V segment lost 0 bases, leaving 4 bases of the junction unmatched. The V gene's germline CDR1 is SGHDT and CDR2 YYEEEE. This CDR3 comprises 12 residues. CDR3 in amino acids: CASSLGTGAYTF. The CDR3 nucleotides read TGTGCCAGCAGCTTGGGGACAGGAGCATACACCTTC.

The chain is built from TRBV18 and TRBJ1-2; unclear D gene. V dropped 0 bases and J dropped 2 bases, with 4 bases sitting between them. The CDR3 sequence is 13 residues long. Germline CDR1 reads KGHSH; CDR2 reads LQKENI. The CDR3 reads CASSPPRNYGYTF. CDR3 coding DNA: TGTGCCAGCTCACCACCTAGGAACTATGGCTACACCTTC.

The chain is built from TRBV5-6 and TRBJ2-3; D is perhaps TRBD1 (6 bases). Germline V gives CDR1 SGHDT, CDR2 YYEEEE. Trimming cost V 2 bases and J 2 bases, with 12 bases left between them. The CDR3 runs to 15 residues. Here the CDR3 DNA reads TGTGCCAGCAGCTTTCAGGGGATTTACACAGATACGCAGTATTTT. Amino acid sequence: CASSFQGIYTDTQYF.

This clone was seen once. The genes are TRBV6-1 and TRBJ2-5; D is possibly TRBD1 or TRBD2 (6 bases each). Germline CDR1 and CDR2: MNHNS and SASEGT. The CDR3 is made up of 15 amino acids. V lost 8 bases, J lost 5 bases, and 21 bases lay in between. CDR3 in DNA: TGTGCCAGCCGGTTTATGCAGGGGAGGTCCGAGACCCAGTACTTC. Its translation: CASRFMQGRSETQYF.

V and J are TRBV28 and TRBJ1-5; tentatively, D is TRBD1 (6 bases). CDR3 length: 13 amino acids. Germline V CDR1 and CDR2: MDHEN, SYDVKM. V was shortened by 5 bases and J by 5 bases, with 10 bases between the two germline ends. For the CDR3, the DNA is TGTGCCAGCAGTACAGACAGGTATCAGCCCCAGCATTTT. Translated, it gives CASSTDRYQPQHF. Looking up the rest from reference TRBV28 and TRBJ1-5 gives the full variable domain: DVKVTQSSRYLVKRTGEKVFLECVQDMDHENMFWYRQDPGLGLRLIYFSYDVKMKEKGDIPEGYSVSREKKERFSLILESASTNQTSMYLCASSTDRYQPQHFGDGTRLSIL.

V is TRBV5-1 and J is TRBJ2-5; TRBD2 matches at 8 bases. V was clipped by 6 bases and J by 2 bases; unmatched bases: 6. CDR1 SGHRS and CDR2 YFSETQ come from the germline V gene. CDR3 length: 14 amino acids. In DNA, the CDR3 is TGCGCCAGCACAACTAGCGGACTACAAGAGACCCAGTACTTC. It codes for CASTTSGLQETQYF.

The V gene is TRBV6-5, the J gene TRBJ1-5; D may be TRBD1 (5 bases). Germline V CDR1 and CDR2: MNHEY, SVGAGI. The germline V and J ends were trimmed by 2 bases and 3 bases, with 8 bases remaining between them. The CDR3 loop spans 14 amino acids. The CDR3 reads CASSYEGYNQPQHF. The CDR3 DNA is TGTGCCAGCAGTTACGAGGGGTACAATCAGCCCCAGCATTTT.